The 14 T cell receptor beta chains reported below all come from one sample, sequenced in a study of blood T cell repertoires in COVID-19. Sequencing used immunoSEQ multiplex PCR; TCRdb keeps in-frame clones, though not all of them. The profile shows more than 110,000 clones, approximately 79% of them singletons. The sample was peripheral blood. The receptors originated from a man in his 60s with acute or convalescent COVID-19.

The chain links TRBV6-6 to TRBJ1-5; TRBD1 matches at 10 bases. Germline V lookup: CDR1 MNHNY, CDR2 SVGAGI (reference sequence). V gave up 6 bases and J gave up 1 base; unmatched junction bases: 3. This CDR3 has 15 residues. The CDR3 DNA sequence: TGTGCCAGCAGACGACAGGGGGCAAGCAATCAGCCCCAGCATTTT. This codes for CASRRQGASNQPQHF.

The V gene is TRBV4-2, the J gene TRBJ2-2; 10 nucleotides match TRBD2. CDR1 and CDR2 (germline): LGHNA, YNFKEQ. This CDR3 spans 16 amino acids. With 4 bases clipped from V and 5 bases from J, the junction kept 7 bases outside the gene matches. DNA for the CDR3: TGTGCCAGCAGCCTCCTAGCGGGAGAGGATACCGGGGAGCTGTTTTTT. Residues: CASSLLAGEDTGELFF.

This clone was observed a handful of times. This sequence joins TRBV11-2 and TRBJ2-1; the D is unclear. This CDR3 spans 14 amino acids. Trimming stripped 5 bases from V and 1 base from J, with 9 bases between. The V gene's germline CDR1 is SGHAT and CDR2 FQNNGV. The CDR3 loop reads CASSPSVSYNEQFF. The CDR3 nucleotides are TGTGCCAGCAGCCCGTCGGTTTCCTACAATGAGCAGTTCTTC.

Details on this clone: The sample contains more than one DNA sequence encoding this CDR3. This chain uses TRBV28 with TRBJ2-7; 9 positions match TRBD1. CDR1 and CDR2 (germline): MDHEN, SYDVKM. The CDR3 spans 15 residues. Trimming removed 6 bases from V and 1 base from J; junction bases left unmatched: 7. The CDR3 DNA sequence: TGTGCCAGCAGCCTCCCGGGACAGGGATCCTACGAGCAGTACTTC. This gives the protein CASSLPGQGSYEQYF.

The V gene is TRBV18, the J gene TRBJ1-3; 11 nucleotides line up with TRBD1. From germline, CDR1 is KGHSH and CDR2 LQKENI. Trimming removed 5 bases from V and 1 base from J; junction bases left unmatched: 4. This CDR3 spans 16 amino acids. The CDR3 loop is CASSVGQGASGNTIYF. The CDR3, as DNA: TGTGCCAGCTCAGTTGGACAGGGGGCTTCTGGAAACACCATATATTTT. Complete variable domain (other parts from reference TRBV18 and TRBJ1-3): NAGVMQNPRHLVRRRGQEARLRCSPMKGHSHVYWYRQLPEEGLKFMVYLQKENIIDESGMPKERFSAEFPKEGPSILRIQQVVRGDSAAYFCASSVGQGASGNTIYFGEGSWLTVV.

The V call is TRBV28, the J call TRBJ2-6; a possible D gene is TRBD2 (5 bases). Deletions cut 4 bases from V and 0 bases from J, with 13 bases between. CDR3 size: 17 residues. Germline CDR1 and CDR2: MDHEN and SYDVKM. The CDR3 DNA follows: TGTGCCAGCAGTTCCCCGGGGTCCCCCTCTGGGGCCAACGTCCTGACTTTC. Protein product: CASSSPGSPSGANVLTF.

This clone is a singleton in its sample. CDR3: CASSSDRTGELFF. The CDR3, as DNA: TGTGCCAGCAGCTCTGACAGGACCGGGGAGCTGTTTTTT. The V gene is TRBV5-6, the J gene TRBJ2-2; TRBD1 might be the D (6 bases). The germline V gene encodes CDR1 SGHDT and CDR2 YYEEEE. The CDR3 extends over 13 amino acids. V shed 3 bases and J shed 5 bases, with 8 bases lying between them.

This chain joins TRBV5-1 and TRBJ1-5; D possibly corresponds to TRBD1 (5 bases). In germline, CDR1 is SGHRS, CDR2 YFSETQ. Trimming shortened V by 2 bases and J by 8 bases, and 14 bases separated the two germline ends. The CDR3 consists of 14 residues. The CDR3 is CASSFSGGAEPQHF. As DNA, the CDR3 is TGCGCCAGCAGCTTTTCGGGAGGGGCTGAGCCCCAGCATTTT.

V and J are TRBV6-5 and TRBJ1-2; 7 bases align to TRBD1. V shed 7 bases and J 5 bases; nucleotides not matched to a gene: 4. The CDR3 is 12 amino acids. CDR1 is MNHEY and CDR2 is SVGAGI in the germline V gene. This CDR3 is CASTQQGYGYTF. The CDR3 DNA reads TGTGCCAGCACACAACAGGGGTATGGCTACACCTTC.

The chain couples TRBV7-9 to TRBJ2-3, with 8 bases matching TRBD2. The junction had 12 bases not matched to a gene; V was cut back by 5 bases and J by 2 bases. CDR1 is SEHNR and CDR2 is FQNEAQ in the germline V gene (reference sequence). The CDR3 contains 17 residues. This chain's CDR3 is CASSPFGRGGVTDTQYF. The CDR3, as DNA: TGTGCCAGCAGCCCCTTCGGCCGGGGGGGGGTCACAGATACGCAGTATTTT. The full variable domain, completed using reference TRBV7-9 and TRBJ2-3, is DTGVSQNPRHKITKRGQNVTFRCDPISEHNRLYWYRQTLGQGPEFLTYFQNEAQLEKSRLLSDRFSAERPKGSFSTLEIQRTEQGDSAMYLCASSPFGRGGVTDTQYFGPGTRLTVL.

This clone has a handful of counts. This sequence joins TRBV30 and TRBJ1-6; weak D call: TRBD1 (5 bases). This CDR3 region has 11 residues. CDR1 and CDR2 from the germline V gene are GTSNPN and SVGIG (reference sequence). Trimming stripped 1 base from V and 15 bases from J, with 10 bases between. This CDR3 is CAWSDRRVLHF. CDR3 nucleotides: TGTGCCTGGAGTGACAGGAGGGTCCTCCACTTT.

The chain links TRBV19 to TRBJ1-1; D possibly corresponds to TRBD1 (5 bases). The CDR3 is made up of 18 amino acids. The germline CDR1 and CDR2 sequences are LNHDA and SQIVND (reference sequence). V was trimmed by 7 bases and J by 3 bases, leaving 27 bases between them. For the CDR3, the DNA is TGTGCCAGTATTGCGGGACCAACCCGAGGGATTAGGTACACTGAAGCTTTCTTT. Translation gives CASIAGPTRGIRYTEAFF.

The rearrangement uses TRBV20-1 and TRBJ1-5; no clear D gene. CDR3 size: 13 residues. In germline, CDR1 is DFQATT, CDR2 SNEGSKA (reference sequence). Between the trimmed V and J ends, which lost 3 bases and 1 base, there was a span of 7 bases. The CDR3 spells CSASKESNQPQHF. The CDR3 region has the DNA TGCAGTGCTAGTAAGGAGAGCAATCAGCCCCAGCATTTT.

This rearrangement joins TRBV19 to TRBJ1-2; 8 bases are shared with TRBD1. This CDR3 comprises 14 residues. J lost 2 bases, V lost 9 bases, and 8 bases had no gene match. Germline V gene sequence: CDR1 LNHDA, CDR2 SQIVND (reference sequence). The chain's CDR3 is CASRVTGANYGYTF. For the CDR3, the DNA is TGTGCCAGCCGAGTGACAGGGGCAAACTATGGCTACACCTTC.